These 11 T cell receptor beta chains were sequenced from one sample in a study of molecular identifiers for immune sequencing clone quantification. TCRdb used MiXCR to reprocess the PCR reads, holding one entry per CDR3 protein. This sample has approximately 54,000 distinct CDR3 sequences, with about 25% found just once. The specimen was naive CD8+ T cells from blood, with Jurkat cell RNA spiked in. Subset of the sample: FACS-sorted CD8+CD4-CCR7+CD45RA+ naive T cells. The source of these receptors is a human donor in good health. Some libraries in this study had Jurkat cell RNA spiked in.

This clonotype has a count of ten or more. The CDR3: CSARGGWTGTSGQWEQFF. CDR3 bases: TGCAGTGCTAGAGGGGGGTGGACCGGGACTAGCGGCCAATGGGAGCAGTTCTTC. The chain combines TRBV20-1 with TRBJ2-1; 11 nucleotides align to TRBD2. CDR1 DFQATT and CDR2 SNEGSKA come from the germline V gene (reference sequence). Trimming took 1 base from V and 10 from J; bases not matched to a gene: 18. The CDR3 is 18 amino acids.

This clonotype was seen at least ten times. The chain combines TRBV20-1 with TRBJ2-1, with D hard to call. The germline V gene has CDR1 DFQATT and CDR2 SNEGSKA (reference sequence). The CDR3 covers 15 residues. V lost 0 bases, J lost 0 bases, and 9 bases lay in between. As DNA, the CDR3 is TGCAGTGCTAGAGATGAGGCTAGCTCCTACAATGAGCAGTTCTTC. This codes for CSARDEASSYNEQFF.

To note about this clonotype: It may be a read error: a sequence one base away is much more abundant. This chain joins TRBV6-2 or TRBV6-3 and TRBJ2-2; D is unclear. Germline V gene lookup returns CDR1 MNHEY and CDR2 SVGEGT. This CDR3 has 15 amino acids. Trimming left V 11 bases short and J 4 bases short, with 20 bases between. The CDR3 DNA sequence: TGTGCCGCCTCTCCCTGGGTTCCCCTCACCGGGGAGCTGTTTTTT. Translation gives CAASPWVPLTGELFF.

This clonotype was counted many times. The V and J genes are TRBV14 and TRBJ2-7; D perhaps matches TRBD2 (6 bases). CDR1 and CDR2 from the germline V gene are SGHDN and FVKESK. This CDR3 spans 14 amino acids. V gave up 0 bases and J gave up 5 bases, with 11 bases separating them. The CDR3 DNA is TGTGCCAGCAGCCAAGAAGGAGGGTGGAACGAGCAGTACTTC. Its protein product is CASSQEGGWNEQYF.

This clonotype came up a few times. The rearrangement joins TRBV11-3 to TRBJ2-3, with D tentatively TRBD1 or TRBD2 (5 bases each). Per germline, CDR1 SGHNT and CDR2 YENEEA. The length of the CDR3 is 15 residues. Trimming pared 2 bases from V and 1 base from J, leaving 10 bases between. The CDR3 spells CASSLRGDGTDTQYF. The CDR3 DNA is TGTGCCAGCAGCTTAAGAGGGGATGGCACAGATACGCAGTATTTT.

This clonotype was detected ten times or more. One end of the junction varies from germline; a read error may be responsible. The gene calls are TRBV28 and TRBJ1-5, with a possible D match to TRBD1 (6 bases). CDR3 length equals 14 residues. Germline-derived CDR1 and CDR2 are MDHEN and SYDVKM. The DNA for the CDR3 is TGTGCCAGCATTTTACAGGGTAACAATCAGCCCCAGCATTTT. Translation gives CASILQGNNQPQHF. The full variable domain, its missing parts supplied by reference TRBV28 and TRBJ1-5, is DVKVTQSSRYLVKRTGEKVFLECVQDMDHENMFWYRQDPGLGLRLIYFSYDVKMKEKGDIPEGYSVSREKKERFSLILESASTNQTSMYLCASILQGNNQPQHFGDGTRLSIL.

This clonotype has ten or more counts. This chain links TRBV27 with TRBJ2-7; 7 bases agree with TRBD1. Germline CDR1 is MNHEY and CDR2 is SMNVEV (reference sequence). The trim removed 6 bases at V and 6 bases at J, leaving 2 bases unmatched. This CDR3 comprises 11 residues. The DNA of the CDR3 is TGTGCCAGCAGCCAGGGGGTCGAGCAGTACTTC. The encoded protein is CASSQGVEQYF.

This clonotype was counted ten times or more. J is TRBJ2-1 and V is TRBV12-3 or TRBV12-4; D unclear. This CDR3 contains 12 residues. V lost 3 bases and J 9 bases, leaving 9 bases between the germline ends. The DNA of the CDR3 is TGTGCCAGCAGTTTGATAGGTGGTGAGCAGTTCTTC. It translates to CASSLIGGEQFF.

As to this clonotype: One base away lies a much larger clone, so this may be a sequencing read error. The missing conserved phenylalanine or tryptophan at the end of this CDR3 makes a read error likely. The chain has TRBV28 and TRBJ2-3; D unresolved. The CDR3 extends over 14 amino acids. The ends were cut back, 3 bases at V and 1 base at J, with 8 bases in the middle. Per the germline V gene, CDR1 is MDHEN and CDR2 is SYDVKM. The chain's CDR3 is CASSLHSRTDTQYL. The CDR3, as DNA: TGTGCCAGCAGTTTGCACAGTCGCACAGATACGCAGTATCTT.

The chain links TRBV6-1 to TRBJ2-7; no clear D gene. Germline assignment: CDR1 MNHNS and CDR2 SASEGT. Between the trimmed V and J ends, which lost 3 bases and 3 bases, there was a span of 15 bases. The CDR3 sequence is 15 residues long. CDR3 nucleotide sequence: TGTGCCAGCAGTGAGGGCAACCATGTAAACTACGAGCAGTACTTC. It encodes CASSEGNHVNYEQYF.

As concerns this clonotype: Possible read error: a much larger clone is one base away. In DNA form, the CDR3 reads TGTGCCAGTGGACTAGCTGATTACAATGGGCAGTTCTTC. It specifies CASGLADYNGQFF. The chain joins TRBV28 to TRBJ2-1; 8 nucleotides agree with TRBD2. Germline loops: CDR1 MDHEN, CDR2 SYDVKM. CDR3 length: 13 residues.